This TCR beta chain was observed in a study of shared clonotypes between healthy human individuals. Germline V lookup: CDR1 SGHNT, CDR2 YYREEE (reference sequence). CDR3 size: 14 residues. V was trimmed by 3 bases and J by 2 bases, leaving 11 bases between them. The repertoire was sequenced with immunoSEQ multiplex PCR; TCRdb's copy has only in-frame clones and lacks some. The sample holds around 2.5 million clones, under 95% seen once. The sequence was obtained from a man aged 18 to 29 in good health. Some clones in this sample may be carry-over from other donors' samples. The specimen sequenced was naive CD4+ T cells from PBMCs. Subset noted: CD45RA+ positively selected. The chain uses TRBV5-4 and TRBJ2-5; D remains unclear. CDR3 region: CASSSSQSQETQYF. The CDR3 DNA is TGTGCCAGCAGCTCGAGTCAGTCGCAAGAGACCCAGTACTTC.